This T cell receptor (beta chain) was obtained from a study of T cells in Graves' hyperthyroidism and ophthalmopathy (dated by TCRdb to about 2019). Regarding the study in general: Peripheral blood samples were taken at initial diagnosis, before any treatment was given. After blood sampling, hyperthyroidism patients were treated with methimazole at a starting dose of 30 mg daily, and ophthalmopathy patients were treated with high-dose intravenous methylprednisolone. The 100 discovery patients were randomly split 7:3 into training and test sets. According to the paper, TCR Vbeta CDR3 sequencing was carried out on 135 peripheral blood samples, which came from fewer than 50 ophthalmopathy, some 73 hyperthyroidism and about 17 progressor patients. Whether ophthalmopathy could be predicted prospectively was tested in an independent validation cohort made up of some 20 hyperthyroidism patients plus 17 patients who later progressed to ophthalmopathy. A discovery cohort of about a hundred patients, 43 with Graves' ophthalmopathy and 55 to 60 with stable Graves' hyperthyroidism, was used to find distinguishing TCR V-J signatures. In addition, the study compared T-cell repertoires in thyroid tissue and in blood from about six Graves' hyperthyroidism patients.

Including cysteine and phenylalanine, the CDR3 has 14 amino acids. The kept DNA is CDR3 alone, 42 bases in frame from the first base. The germline V gene specifies MDHEN as CDR1 and SYDVKM as CDR2. Trimming takes 5 bases off V and 7 bases off J; junction bases not matched to a gene: 5. The TCR beta CDR3 regions were amplified from RNA transcripts. For the first round of RT-PCR on the TCR CDR3, the HTBI primer set was used together with the Qiagen OneStep RT-PCR kit. Libraries were constructed in a second round of multiplex PCR, after which size selection and purification were performed. Libraries were sequenced paired-end with 100 bp reads on an Illumina HiSeq2000. From the authors' description of their analysis: SOAPnuke was used to process the raw data, with reads discarded if the reads contained adapters or uncalled bases, had a mean Phred below 15, or lacked an exact constant-primer or identifier match. High-quality paired reads were merged using COPE v1.2.5, and each unique nucleotide sequence was defined as a clonotype. Clonotypes were aligned to IMGT TRBV, TRBD and TRBJ reference segments using MiTCR v1.1. The analysis included only V-J combinations with a frequency above 0.0001, which together covered around 99% of the repertoires. The TCS score was defined as F50 (clonal expansion) divided by E x V (chaos), with BLOSUM62-based TCRdist calculated between CDR3 peptides within each V-J. Welch's t-statistics and random forest reduced fewer than 600 V-J features to 13, which were used in a naive Bayes classifier (R e1071). The public reads were run again by TCRdb, first through fastp at Q25 and then through MiXCR, and only productive beta chains were kept. Each record represents a unique CDR3 protein, reported with the most common genes and DNA among its rows. TCRdb, not the authors, supplied the V and J calls. The sample table lists around 600,000 distinct CDR3 sequences, 14% of them with a count of one. The ten top clones hold 6.5% to 9% of the sample.

Here is what the overall study found, with its caveats: Blood samples also contained most of the expanded thyroid clonotypes (frequency above 0.001), which suggests that blood repertoires may reflect thyroid immune responses. No statistical method was used to fix the sample size in advance, and group allocation was not hidden from the investigators. In validation, the model predicted progression to ophthalmopathy a median of roughly 6.5 months before onset, with roughly 70% sensitivity and around 76% specificity. In cross-validation, a model built on a 13 V-J signature told ophthalmopathy apart from stable hyperthyroidism with 85% to 90% sensitivity and roughly 81% specificity, and in testing the same model reached 80%/75%.

This clonotype was seen repeatedly, ten times or more. What antigen it recognizes has not been identified. Base qualities are not at hand, and no much larger clone is one base apart. In the ophthalmopathy patients, disease was moderately to severely active, with a Clinical Activity Score of 3 or more, a NOSPECS grade of 4 or more, and a duration of less than 3 months. Exclusion was applied to patients with uncontrolled infections, other autoimmune diseases, pregnancy or lactation. Diagnoses were established on the basis of clinical symptoms, serum thyroxine and TRAb, thyroid ultrasound, and orbital computed tomography. Ficoll-Paque density gradient centrifugation was used to isolate PBMCs from 10 ml of fresh peripheral blood. Total RNA was extracted with Trizol reagent, and quality was checked on an Agilent 2100 Bioanalyzer.

The sequence joins TRBV28 to TRBJ1-5, and TRBD1 matches 10 of the central bases. This receptor was taken from a woman younger than 35 with Graves' ophthalmopathy. Source material: blood. The CDR3 protein: CASSTGTGDQPQHF. The DNA sequence follows: TGTGCCAGCAGTACCGGGACAGGGGACCAGCCCCAGCATTTT.